The rows below give T cell receptor beta chains drawn from one sample of a study of T cell responses to AZD1222 COVID-19 vaccine. Profiling relied on immunoSEQ multiplex PCR, and the TCRdb table lists in-frame clones only, not all of them. Of 25,000 to 35,000 clones listed, about nine tenths were seen once; the top ten hold 1% to 1.5%. The sample here was peripheral blood, taken on day 0 of AZD1222 vaccination. These TCRs come from an adult in good health. The conserved cysteine and the conserved F or W are not part of the CDR3 here.

length: 13; J: TRBJ1-1; V: TRBV6-5; CDR3: ASSYDRGGGTEAF
length: 16; J: TRBJ2-7; V: TRBV3-1/TRBV3-2; CDR3: ASSQGTITLAEPYEQY
length: 15; J: TRBJ2-2; V: TRBV5-1; CDR3: ASSTGLAGVRTGELF
length: 14; J: TRBJ2-1; V: TRBV7-2; CDR3: ASSLNGAPSYNEQF
length: 13; J: TRBJ1-1; V: TRBV10-3; CDR3: AISDSPGSMTEAF
length: 11; J: TRBJ2-7; V: TRBV27; CDR3: ASSFILAREQY
length: 12; J: TRBJ2-3; V: TRBV19; CDR3: ASSKTSGTDTQY
length: 14; J: TRBJ2-1; V: TRBV7-9; CDR3: ASRLPDRSSYNEQF
length: 11; J: TRBJ1-4; V: TRBV24-1; CDR3: ATSAGPGEKLF
length: 11; J: TRBJ1-5; V: TRBV5-1; CDR3: ASSPDSNQPQH
length: 12; J: TRBJ1-5; V: TRBV28; CDR3: ASNPNRSAQPQH
length: 13; J: TRBJ2-7; V: TRBV28; CDR3: ASSPRDRVSYEQY
length: 14; J: TRBJ1-2; V: TRBV9; CDR3: ASSVEGTGFPYGYT
length: 10; J: TRBJ1-5; V: TRBV3-1/TRBV3-2; CDR3: ASSQGRGPQH
length: 11; J: TRBJ2-7; V: TRBV1; CDR3: TSSQDEGYEQY
length: 13; J: TRBJ1-1; V: TRBV25-1; CDR3: ASSGSGWAGGKAF
length: 11; J: TRBJ1-2; V: TRBV4-1; CDR3: ASSQDRVGGYT
length: 14; J: TRBJ2-7; V: TRBV7-2; CDR3: ASSSKGLAGSYEQY
length: 10; J: TRBJ2-5; V: TRBV3-1/TRBV3-2; CDR3: ASSQDVETQY
length: 12; J: TRBJ1-1; V: TRBV5-1; CDR3: ASRGRTENTEAF
length: 15; J: TRBJ1-1; V: TRBV5-1; CDR3: ASSLNLGTVMNTEAF
length: 17; J: TRBJ2-1; V: TRBV11-2; CDR3: ASSSGRGGLAGAVGEQF
length: 15; J: TRBJ2-1; V: TRBV5-1; CDR3: ASSLVPSGAPPNEQF
length: 12; J: TRBJ2-7; V: TRBV7-8; CDR3: ASSPATGFHEQY
length: 14; J: TRBJ2-7; V: TRBV27; CDR3: ASSLSLAGSPYEQY
length: 11; J: TRBJ1-1; V: TRBV7-8; CDR3: ASSPALNTEAF